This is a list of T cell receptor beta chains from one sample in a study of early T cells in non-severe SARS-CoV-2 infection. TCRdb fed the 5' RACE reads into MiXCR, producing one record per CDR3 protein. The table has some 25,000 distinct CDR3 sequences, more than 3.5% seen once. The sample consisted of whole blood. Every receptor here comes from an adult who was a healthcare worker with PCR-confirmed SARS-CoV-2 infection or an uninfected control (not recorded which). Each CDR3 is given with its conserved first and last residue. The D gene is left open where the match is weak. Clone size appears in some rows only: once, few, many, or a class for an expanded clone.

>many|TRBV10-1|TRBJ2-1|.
CASSESGARNNEQFF
TGCGCCAGCAGTGAGTCAGGGGCTCGAAACAATGAGCAGTTCTTC
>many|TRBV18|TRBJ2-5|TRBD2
CASSPGLGFETQYF
TGTGCCAGCTCGCCCGGACTAGGGTTTGAGACCCAGTACTTC
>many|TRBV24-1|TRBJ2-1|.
CATSQGNEQFF
TGTGCCACCAGCCAGGGCAATGAGCAGTTCTTC
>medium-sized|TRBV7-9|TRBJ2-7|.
CASSFSRQGKRGYEQYF
TGTGCCAGCAGCTTTTCCAGGCAGGGCAAAAGGGGATACGAGCAGTACTTC
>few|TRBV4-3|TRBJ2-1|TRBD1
CASSQEEGQFYNEQFF
TGCGCCAGCAGCCAAGAAGAGGGACAGTTCTACAATGAGCAGTTCTTC
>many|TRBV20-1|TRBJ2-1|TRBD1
CSAPDPQGLENEQFF
TGCAGTGCTCCCGACCCACAGGGGTTAGAGAATGAGCAGTTCTTC
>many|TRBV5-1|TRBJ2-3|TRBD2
CASSPGGPGKDTQYF
TGCGCCAGCAGCCCGGGGGGGCCCGGGAAAGATACGCAGTATTTT
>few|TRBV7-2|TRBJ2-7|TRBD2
CASSQAGDAYEQYF
TGTGCCAGCAGCCAAGCGGGAGATGCCTACGAGCAGTACTTC
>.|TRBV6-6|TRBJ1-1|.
CASSYSKAGNTEAFF
TGTGCCAGCAGTTACTCGAAAGCAGGGAACACTGAAGCTTTCTTT
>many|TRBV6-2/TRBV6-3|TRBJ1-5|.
CATRDYSNQPQHF
TGTGCCACCCGGGATTATAGCAATCAGCCCCAGCATTTT
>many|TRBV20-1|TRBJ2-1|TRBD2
CSATQSGGAFDEQFF
TGCAGTGCCACCCAAAGCGGGGGGGCGTTCGATGAGCAGTTCTTC
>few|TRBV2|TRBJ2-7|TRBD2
CASRGLAGGNEQYF
TGTGCCAGCAGGGGACTAGCGGGGGGTAACGAGCAGTACTTC
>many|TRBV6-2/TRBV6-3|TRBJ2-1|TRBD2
CASSYRGLAGGRVSNEQFF
TGTGCCAGCAGTTACAGGGGACTAGCGGGGGGCAGGGTCAGCAATGAGCAGTTCTTC
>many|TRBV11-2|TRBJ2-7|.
CASSLGAGPSYEQYF
TGTGCCAGCAGCTTGGGGGCGGGGCCCTCCTACGAGCAGTACTTC
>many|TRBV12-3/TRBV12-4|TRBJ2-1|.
CASTSIGGQYNEQFF
TGTGCCAGCACCTCCATAGGAGGCCAATACAATGAGCAGTTCTTC
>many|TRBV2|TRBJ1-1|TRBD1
CASRDRDRPYTEAFF
TGTGCCAGCCGGGACAGGGACAGGCCCTACACTGAAGCTTTCTTT
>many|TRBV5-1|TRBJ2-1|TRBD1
CASSLGTAYNEQFF
TGCGCCAGCAGCCTCGGGACAGCTTACAATGAGCAGTTCTTC
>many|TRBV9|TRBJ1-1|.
CASSTTGRTEAFF
TGTGCCAGCAGCACGACCGGGAGGACTGAAGCTTTCTTT
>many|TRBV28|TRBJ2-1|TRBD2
CASNSNWEGLAGEHEQFF
TGTGCCAGCAACTCTAACTGGGAGGGTCTAGCGGGGGAGCATGAGCAGTTCTTC
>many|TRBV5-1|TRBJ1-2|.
CASSLMGRDGYTF
TGCGCCAGCAGCTTGATGGGGCGTGATGGCTACACCTTC
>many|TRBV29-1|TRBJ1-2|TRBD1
CSVAGQGYGYTF
TGCAGCGTTGCGGGACAGGGATATGGCTACACCTTC
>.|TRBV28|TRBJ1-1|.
CASSPTSVNTEAFF
TGTGCCAGCAGCCCGACATCGGTGAACACTGAAGCTTTCTTT
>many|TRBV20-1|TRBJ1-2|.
CSAYTGSGYTF
TGCAGTGCTTACACAGGAAGCGGCTACACCTTC
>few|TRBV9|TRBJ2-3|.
CASSGRRGTDTQYF
TGTGCCAGCAGCGGGCGAAGGGGCACAGATACGCAGTATTTT